A single sample is the source of the 27 T cell receptor beta chains below, sequenced in a study of early T cells in non-severe SARS-CoV-2 infection (dated by TCRdb to the early 2020s). Library method: 5' RACE. The sequencer listed for this sample is NextSeq 500. TCRdb trimmed public reads at Q25 via fastp, called clones via MiXCR and kept in-frame beta chains. Each CDR3 protein appears once, grouped with its most common genes and DNA. The sample table records around 50,000 distinct CDR3 sequences; approximately 4.1% of these occur just once. The leading ten clones occupy roughly 6% of the sample. Sequenced sample: whole blood. The receptors here all came from an adult who was a healthcare worker with PCR-confirmed SARS-CoV-2 infection or an uninfected control (not recorded which).

This clonotype was seen at least ten times. CDR3 loop: CASSPVGATGELFF. The CDR3 DNA is TGTGCCAGCAGTCCCGTCGGGGCCACCGGGGAGCTGTTTTTT. The V call is TRBV12-3 or TRBV12-4, the J call TRBJ2-2, with D possibly being TRBD1 or TRBD2 (5 bases each). V shed 5 bases and J shed 4 bases, with 11 bases lying between them. CDR3 size: 14 residues.

This clonotype occurred a few times. The V and J genes are TRBV19 and TRBJ1-4; D uncertain. The CDR3 length is 13 residues. Per germline, CDR1 LNHDA and CDR2 SQIVND (reference sequence). With 4 bases removed from V and 13 bases from J, the gap between germline ends came to 16 bases. CDR3 region: CASSTDSRTALFF. In DNA form, the CDR3 reads TGTGCCAGTAGTACAGATTCTAGGACGGCACTGTTTTTT.

The table lists this clonotype with many counts. V gene TRBV2 combines with J gene TRBJ2-7; TRBD1 agrees at 10 bases. Losses at the gene ends were 1 base for V and 4 bases for J; bases not matched to a gene: 10. CDR3 length: 17 amino acids. Germline CDR1 SNHLY, CDR2 FYNNEI. CDR3 in amino acids: CASSEGLIWDRGYEQYF. DNA for the CDR3: TGTGCCAGCAGTGAAGGTTTGATCTGGGACAGGGGTTACGAGCAGTACTTC.

This clonotype was seen at least ten times. The V gene is TRBV14, the J gene TRBJ2-1; the match to TRBD2 covers 11 bases. Per germline, CDR1 SGHDN and CDR2 FVKESK. V was pared by 1 base and J by 3 bases, with 5 bases of the junction left unmatched. This CDR3 contains 17 residues. The CDR3 spells CASSQVGLAGVYNEQFF. The CDR3 DNA follows: TGTGCCAGCAGCCAAGTTGGACTAGCGGGCGTCTACAATGAGCAGTTCTTC.

This clonotype has only a few counts. The chain links TRBV7-3 to TRBJ2-7, with D unresolved. Germline CDR1 and CDR2: SGHTA and FQGTGA. This CDR3 contains 12 residues. Trimming took 3 bases from V and 5 from J, leaving 8 bases between them. CDR3 in DNA: TGTGCCAGCAGCTTCGACGGAAACGAGCAGTACTTC. Its translation: CASSFDGNEQYF.

This sequence joins TRBV6-1 and TRBJ2-7, with a possible D match to TRBD1 (6 bases). The germline V and J ends were trimmed by 6 bases and 0 bases, with 12 bases remaining between them. From germline, CDR1 is MNHNS and CDR2 SASEGT. The CDR3 runs 14 residues. The CDR3 region is CASSFRDNSYEQYF. The CDR3, as DNA: TGTGCCAGCAGCTTCCGGGACAACTCCTACGAGCAGTACTTC.

This clonotype occurred a few times. This chain joins TRBV7-3 and TRBJ2-2; 13 positions agree with TRBD2. The CDR3 spans 19 residues. With V trimmed by 5 bases and J by 4 bases, 13 bases remained unmatched. Germline V gene lookup returns CDR1 SGHTA and CDR2 FQGTGA. The CDR3 DNA follows: TGTGCCAGCAGCCGAGGACCGGGACTAGCGGGAATGGTCACCGGGGAGCTGTTTTTT. Translating it yields CASSRGPGLAGMVTGELFF.

The chain recombines TRBV5-1 with TRBJ2-3; maybe TRBD2 (6 bases). V was shortened by 4 bases and J by 2 bases, with 20 bases between the two germline ends. The CDR3 length is 17 residues. Germline V CDR1 and CDR2: SGHRS, YFSETQ. In nucleotides, the CDR3 is TGCGCCAGCAGCGCCCACGGAGCGGGCGATTTCACAGATACGCAGTATTTT. It specifies CASSAHGAGDFTDTQYF. The complete variable domain, with remaining parts taken from reference TRBV5-1 and TRBJ2-3, reads KAGVTQTPRYLIKTRGQQVTLSCSPISGHRSVSWYQQTPGQGLQFLFEYFSETQRNKGNFPGRFSGRQFSNSRSEMNVSTLELGDSALYLCASSAHGAGDFTDTQYFGPGTRLTVL.

This clonotype was seen ten or more times. The chain joins TRBV5-5 to TRBJ2-3; a weak D match, TRBD1 (5 bases). Germline-derived CDR1 and CDR2 are SGHKS and YYEKEE (reference sequence). CDR3 length: 14 residues. V gave up 1 base and J gave up 6 bases, with 12 bases separating them. The CDR3 is CASSLQGPWDTQYF. The CDR3 DNA is TGTGCCAGCAGCTTGCAGGGTCCCTGGGATACGCAGTATTTT.

The table lists this clonotype with many counts. The gene calls are TRBV5-4 and TRBJ2-3, with 8 bases matching TRBD2. The germline V gene encodes CDR1 SGHNT and CDR2 YYREEE (reference sequence). The CDR3 loop spans 16 amino acids. After removal of 3 bases from V and 3 bases from J, the junction contained 9 bases not matched to a gene. CDR3 coding DNA: TGTGCCAGCAGCTCTTCCCGGGGGGGCTGGACAGATACGCAGTATTTT. This sequence encodes CASSSSRGGWTDTQYF.

This clonotype occurred many times. V usage is TRBV7-2 and J usage is TRBJ2-1; 12 bases line up with TRBD2. This CDR3 contains 15 residues. After removal of 3 bases from V and 5 bases from J, the junction contained 2 bases not matched to a gene. CDR1 and CDR2 from the germline V gene are SGHTA and FQGNSA. The CDR3 DNA sequence: TGTGCCAGCAGCTTGACTAGCGGGAGTGACAATGAGCAGTTCTTC. Amino acid sequence: CASSLTSGSDNEQFF.

Many counts were recorded for this clonotype. The gene calls are TRBV7-6 and TRBJ1-1, with 10 bases that match TRBD1. V was pared by 2 bases and J by 11 bases, with 17 bases of the junction left unmatched. The CDR3 sequence is 17 residues long. CDR1 is SGHVS, CDR2 FNYEAQ, per germline. The CDR3 DNA reads as TGTGCCAGCAGCTTACCTCCCTGGGGACAGGGGTATAATGAGGCTTTCTTT. Encoded protein: CASSLPPWGQGYNEAFF. Full variable domain (missing parts from reference TRBV7-6 and TRBJ1-1): GAGVSQSPRYKVTKRGQDVALRCDPISGHVSLYWYRQALGQGPEFLTYFNYEAQQDKSGLPNDRFSAERPEGSISTLTIQRTEQRDSAMYRCASSLPPWGQGYNEAFFGQGTRLTVV.

This clonotype was seen repeatedly, ten times or more. The chain uses TRBV9 and TRBJ2-5; D remains ambiguous. V dropped 0 bases and J dropped 7 bases, with 10 bases sitting between them. The CDR3 consists of 13 residues. Germline assignment: CDR1 SGDLS and CDR2 YYNGEE. The CDR3 DNA reads TGTGCCAGCAGCGTAGCTACGGAAGGGACCCAGTACTTC. Translated, it gives CASSVATEGTQYF.

This clonotype occurred a few times. The CDR3 loop reads CSAPQRIYEQYF. Written as DNA, the CDR3 is TGCAGTGCCCCGCAGCGTATTTACGAGCAGTACTTC. This chain connects TRBV20-1 to TRBJ2-7, with unresolved D. V shed 6 bases and J shed 4 bases, with 13 bases lying between them. The CDR3 loop spans 12 amino acids. Germline CDR1 DFQATT, CDR2 SNEGSKA (reference sequence).

This clonotype was counted many times. The CDR3 sequence: CASSLIMGQYEQYF. In DNA, the CDR3 is TGCGCCAGCAGCTTGATCATGGGACAGTACGAGCAGTACTTC. The V gene is TRBV5-1, the J gene TRBJ2-7; 7 nucleotides line up with TRBD1. Germline V gene data show CDR1 as SGHRS and CDR2 as YFSETQ. This CDR3 spans 14 amino acids. J gave up 4 bases and V 1 base, and 5 bases lay outside the gene matches.

The rearrangement uses TRBV29-1 and TRBJ2-5; D uncertain. The CDR3 loop spans 11 amino acids. Germline CDR1 is SQVTM and CDR2 is ANQGSEA. V was shortened by 8 bases and J by 1 base, with 8 bases between the two germline ends. CDR3 sequence: CSLGGQETQYF. Written as DNA, the CDR3 is TGCAGCCTTGGTGGCCAAGAGACCCAGTACTTC. Variable domain in full (rest from reference TRBV29-1 and TRBJ2-5): SAVISQKPSRDICQRGTSLTIQCQVDSQVTMMFWYRQQPGQSLTLIATANQGSEATYESGFVIDKFPISRPNLTFSTLTVSNMSPEDSSIYLCSLGGQETQYFGPGTRLLVL.

This clonotype was seen at least ten times. The chain is built from TRBV20-1 and TRBJ2-7, with 9 nucleotides matching TRBD1. This CDR3 contains 12 residues. With 7 bases clipped from V and 6 bases from J, the junction kept 7 bases outside the gene matches. In germline, CDR1 is DFQATT, CDR2 SNEGSKA (reference sequence). The CDR3 loop reads CSVGDRDVEQYF. The CDR3 DNA follows: TGCAGTGTCGGGGACAGGGACGTCGAGCAGTACTTC.

In its sample, this clonotype was seen many times. The chain recombines TRBV20-1 with TRBJ2-7; TRBD2 matches at 14 bases. CDR3 size: 14 residues. V trimming: 5 bases; J trimming: 2 bases; junction bases outside the gene matches: 2. Germline assignment: CDR1 DFQATT and CDR2 SNEGSKA (reference sequence). The CDR3 spells CSARLAGGPYEQYF. In DNA, the CDR3 is TGCAGTGCTCGACTAGCGGGGGGGCCCTACGAGCAGTACTTC.

This clonotype was recorded a few times. The chain uses TRBV7-9 and TRBJ1-1, with unresolved D. The CDR3 length is 14 residues. Trimming stripped 4 bases from V and 7 bases from J, with 16 bases between. Germline V gene sequence: CDR1 SEHNR, CDR2 FQNEAQ (reference sequence). CDR3 DNA: TGTGCCAGCAGCTCCTCCCTTTGGACCAATGAAGCTTTCTTT. Protein product: CASSSSLWTNEAFF.

This clonotype has at least ten counts. The V call is TRBV19, the J call TRBJ2-7; tentative D call: TRBD1 (6 bases). CDR1 is LNHDA, CDR2 SQIVND, per germline (reference sequence). This CDR3 comprises 14 residues. Trimming removed 10 bases from V and 6 bases from J, with 22 bases in between. The CDR3 reads CATTGTSPDLEQYF. CDR3 DNA sequence: TGTGCCACCACCGGGACATCACCTGATCTCGAGCAGTACTTC. Full variable domain (remainder filled in from reference TRBV19 and TRBJ2-7): DGGITQSPKYLFRKEGQNVTLSCEQNLNHDAMYWYRQDPGQGLRLIYYSQIVNDFQKGDIAEGYSVSREKKESFPLTVTSAQKNPTAFYLCATTGTSPDLEQYFGPGTRLTVT.

This clonotype was seen at least ten times. The V call is TRBV3-1, the J call TRBJ1-1; TRBD1 aligns across 9 bases. Germline CDR1 LGHDT, CDR2 YNNKEL (reference sequence). The CDR3 has 18 amino acids. V trimming: 1 base; J trimming: 0 bases; junction bases outside the gene matches: 9. Written as DNA, the CDR3 is TGTGCCAGCAGCCAAGGGAGGGGACAGGGCCTCATGAACACTGAAGCTTTCTTT. This codes for CASSQGRGQGLMNTEAFF.

The sample holds many counts of this clonotype. The V call is TRBV2, the J call TRBJ2-3; D ambiguous. CDR1 SNHLY and CDR2 FYNNEI come from the germline V gene. V was shortened by 4 bases and J by 2 bases, with 10 bases between the two germline ends. The CDR3 sequence is 14 residues long. The CDR3 is CASSVGQTTDTQYF. CDR3 sequence (DNA): TGTGCCAGCAGTGTCGGTCAGACCACAGATACGCAGTATTTT.

The table lists this clonotype with many counts. The rearrangement uses TRBV5-5 and TRBJ2-1, with 7 bases matching TRBD2. The CDR3 loop spans 14 amino acids. V lost 2 bases and J lost 13; bases outside the gene matches: 12. Per germline, CDR1 SGHKS and CDR2 YYEKEE (reference sequence). The CDR3 loop is CASSFGGRALYQFF. The DNA of the CDR3 is TGTGCCAGCAGCTTCGGAGGGAGGGCCCTTTATCAGTTCTTC.

This clonotype was detected only a few times. The rearrangement joins TRBV12-3 or TRBV12-4 to TRBJ2-7; 7 bases align to TRBD2. V shed 3 bases and J 1 base; nucleotides not matched to a gene: 12. CDR3 size: 17 residues. The CDR3 DNA reads as TGTGCCAGCAGTTTGGGGGTTGCGAGCGGGGCTTCCTACGAGCAGTACTTC. As protein: CASSLGVASGASYEQYF.

This rearrangement joins TRBV6-1 to TRBJ1-4; 10 bases map to TRBD1. Germline V gene lookup returns CDR1 MNHNS and CDR2 SASEGT. Losses at the gene ends were 4 bases for V and 8 bases for J; bases not matched to a gene: 4. The CDR3 sequence is 14 residues long. The DNA of the CDR3 is TGTGCCAGCAGTGCCGACAGGGGGCTGGAAAAACTGTTTTTT. Translating gives CASSADRGLEKLFF.

This clonotype has at least ten counts. J is TRBJ2-3 and V is TRBV7-2, with 9 bases that match TRBD2. Unmatched junction bases numbered 4, after V lost 4 bases and J lost 2 bases. CDR3 size: 15 residues. Germline CDR1 reads SGHTA; CDR2 reads FQGNSA. CDR3 region: CASSWRGGHTDTQYF. The CDR3 DNA follows: TGTGCCAGCAGCTGGCGGGGGGGCCACACAGATACGCAGTATTTT.

This clonotype was picked up a small number of times. This chain connects TRBV11-2 to TRBJ1-2; no definite D call. CDR1 and CDR2 (germline): SGHAT, FQNNGV. This CDR3 is 14 amino acids long. The V end was cut by 1 base, the J end by 6 bases, with 12 bases between. The CDR3 here is CASSLGGPLNGYTF. The DNA of the CDR3 is TGTGCCAGCAGCTTAGGCGGGCCTTTAAATGGCTACACCTTC.